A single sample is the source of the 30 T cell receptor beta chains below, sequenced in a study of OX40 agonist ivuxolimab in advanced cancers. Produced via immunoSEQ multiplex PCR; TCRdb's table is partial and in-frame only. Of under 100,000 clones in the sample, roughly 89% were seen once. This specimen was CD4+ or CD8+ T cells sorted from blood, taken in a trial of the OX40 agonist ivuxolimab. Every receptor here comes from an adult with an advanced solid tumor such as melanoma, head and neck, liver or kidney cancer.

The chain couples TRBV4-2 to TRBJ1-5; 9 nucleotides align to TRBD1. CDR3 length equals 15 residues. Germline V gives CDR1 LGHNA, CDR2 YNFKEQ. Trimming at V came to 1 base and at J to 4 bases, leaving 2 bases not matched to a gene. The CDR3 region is CASSQGGQGNQPQHF. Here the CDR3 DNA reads TGTGCCAGCAGCCAAGGAGGACAGGGGAATCAGCCCCAGCATTTT.

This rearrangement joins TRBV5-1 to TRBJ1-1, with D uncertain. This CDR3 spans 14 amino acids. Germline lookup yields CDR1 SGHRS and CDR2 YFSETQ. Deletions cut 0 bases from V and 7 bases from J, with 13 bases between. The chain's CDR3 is CASSLEWGGSEAFF. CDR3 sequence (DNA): TGCGCCAGCAGCTTGGAATGGGGAGGAAGTGAAGCTTTCTTT.

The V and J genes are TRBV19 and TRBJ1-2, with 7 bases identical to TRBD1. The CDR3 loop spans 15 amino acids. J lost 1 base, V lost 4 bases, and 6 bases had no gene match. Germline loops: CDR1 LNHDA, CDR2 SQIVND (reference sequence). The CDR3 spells CASSRSRQGNYGYTF. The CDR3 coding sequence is TGTGCCAGTAGTAGGAGCAGACAGGGTAACTATGGCTACACCTTC.

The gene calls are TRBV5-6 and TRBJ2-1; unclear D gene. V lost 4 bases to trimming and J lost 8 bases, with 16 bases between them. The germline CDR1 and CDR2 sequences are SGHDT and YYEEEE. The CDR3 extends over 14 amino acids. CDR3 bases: TGTGCCAGCAGCCAGGCCATAGGACGGGATGAGCAGTTCTTC. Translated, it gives CASSQAIGRDEQFF.

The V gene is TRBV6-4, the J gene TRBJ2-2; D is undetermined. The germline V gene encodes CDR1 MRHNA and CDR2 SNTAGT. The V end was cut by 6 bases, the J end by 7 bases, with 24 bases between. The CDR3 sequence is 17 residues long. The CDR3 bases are TGTGCCAGCAGCCGAAGCCCCCTGTGGGGTACCGGCGGGGAGCTGTTTTTT. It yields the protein CASSRSPLWGTGGELFF.

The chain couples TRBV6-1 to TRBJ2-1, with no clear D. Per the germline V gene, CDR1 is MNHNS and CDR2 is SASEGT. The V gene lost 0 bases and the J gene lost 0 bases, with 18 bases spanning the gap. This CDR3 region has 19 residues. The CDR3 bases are TGTGCCAGCAGTGAAGCGGCAGCACCTCTCTTAAGCTCCTACAATGAGCAGTTCTTC. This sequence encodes CASSEAAAPLLSSYNEQFF.

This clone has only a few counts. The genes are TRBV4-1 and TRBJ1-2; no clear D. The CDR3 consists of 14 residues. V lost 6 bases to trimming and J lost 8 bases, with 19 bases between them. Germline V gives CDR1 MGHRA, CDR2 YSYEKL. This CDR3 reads CASSSRSVERGYTF. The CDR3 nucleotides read TGCGCCAGCAGTTCCAGGTCCGTTGAGAGGGGCTACACCTTC.

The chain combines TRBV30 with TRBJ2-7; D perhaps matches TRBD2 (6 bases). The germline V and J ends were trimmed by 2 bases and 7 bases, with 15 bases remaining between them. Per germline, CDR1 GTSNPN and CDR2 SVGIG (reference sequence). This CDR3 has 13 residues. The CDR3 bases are TGTGCCTGGAGTCCCGGAGGGCCGGGTGAGCAGTACTTC. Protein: CAWSPGGPGEQYF.

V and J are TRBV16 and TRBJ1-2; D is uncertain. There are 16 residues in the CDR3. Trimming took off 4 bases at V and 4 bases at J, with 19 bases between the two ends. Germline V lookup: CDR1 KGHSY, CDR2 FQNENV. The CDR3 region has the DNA TGTGCCAGCAGCCTAATGGGCATCACGCGGGCCTATGGCTACACCTTC. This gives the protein CASSLMGITRAYGYTF.

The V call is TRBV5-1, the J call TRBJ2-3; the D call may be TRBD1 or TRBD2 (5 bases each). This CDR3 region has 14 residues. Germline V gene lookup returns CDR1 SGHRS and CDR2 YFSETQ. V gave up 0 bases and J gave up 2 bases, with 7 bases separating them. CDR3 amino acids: CASSLGGATDTQYF. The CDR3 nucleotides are TGCGCCAGCAGCTTGGGAGGGGCCACAGATACGCAGTATTTT. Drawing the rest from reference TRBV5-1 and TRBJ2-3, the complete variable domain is KAGVTQTPRYLIKTRGQQVTLSCSPISGHRSVSWYQQTPGQGLQFLFEYFSETQRNKGNFPGRFSGRQFSNSRSEMNVSTLELGDSALYLCASSLGGATDTQYFGPGTRLTVL.

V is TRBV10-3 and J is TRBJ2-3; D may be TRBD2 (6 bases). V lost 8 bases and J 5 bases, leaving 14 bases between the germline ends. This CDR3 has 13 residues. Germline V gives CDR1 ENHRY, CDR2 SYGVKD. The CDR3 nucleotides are TGTGCCATCTCCCGGGAGAATGAAGATACGCAGTATTTT. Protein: CAISRENEDTQYF.

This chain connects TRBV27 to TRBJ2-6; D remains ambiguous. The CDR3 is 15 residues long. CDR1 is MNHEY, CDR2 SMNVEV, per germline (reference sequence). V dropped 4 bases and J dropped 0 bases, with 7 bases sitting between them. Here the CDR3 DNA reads TGTGCCAGCAGTTCCCAGAGCTCTGGGGCCAACGTCCTGACTTTC. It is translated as CASSSQSSGANVLTF.

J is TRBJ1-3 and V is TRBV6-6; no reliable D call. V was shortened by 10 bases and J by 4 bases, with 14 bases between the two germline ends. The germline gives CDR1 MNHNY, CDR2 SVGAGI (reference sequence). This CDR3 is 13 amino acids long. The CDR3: CATLRAAGNTIYF. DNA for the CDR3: TGTGCCACCCTTCGGGCCGCGGGAAACACCATATATTTT.

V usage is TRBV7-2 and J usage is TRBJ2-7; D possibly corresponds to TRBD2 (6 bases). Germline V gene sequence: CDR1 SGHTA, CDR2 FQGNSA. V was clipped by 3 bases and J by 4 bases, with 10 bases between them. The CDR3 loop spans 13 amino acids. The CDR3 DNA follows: TGTGCCAGCAGCTTTGGCGGGAAGTACGAGCAGTACTTC. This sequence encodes CASSFGGKYEQYF.

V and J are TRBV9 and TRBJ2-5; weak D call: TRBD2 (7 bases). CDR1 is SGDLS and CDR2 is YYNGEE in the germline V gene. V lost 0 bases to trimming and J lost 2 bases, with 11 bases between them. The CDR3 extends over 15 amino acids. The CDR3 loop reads CASSVDGGRQETQYF. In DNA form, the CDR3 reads TGTGCCAGCAGCGTAGACGGGGGGCGTCAAGAGACCCAGTACTTC. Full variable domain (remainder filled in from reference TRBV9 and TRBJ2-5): DSGVTQTPKHLITATGQRVTLRCSPRSGDLSVYWYQQSLDQGLQFLIQYYNGEERAKGNILERFSAQQFPDLHSELNLSSLELGDSALYFCASSVDGGRQETQYFGPGTRLLVL.

CDR3 residues: CASSPDYPEQYF. The DNA for the CDR3 is TGTGCCAGCAGCCCGGACTATCCCGAGCAGTACTTC. This rearrangement joins TRBV7-2 to TRBJ2-5; perhaps TRBD2 as D (6 bases). The J call may be mistaken, given a closer DNA end match to TRBJ2-7. The CDR3 has 12 residues. Germline V gives CDR1 SGHTA, CDR2 FQGNSA.

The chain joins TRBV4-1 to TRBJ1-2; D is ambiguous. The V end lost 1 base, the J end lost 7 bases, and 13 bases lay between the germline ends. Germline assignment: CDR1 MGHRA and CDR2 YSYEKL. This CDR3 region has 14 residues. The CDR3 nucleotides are TGCGCCAGCAGCCAAGGGCAGGCAAACCGTGGCTACACCTTC. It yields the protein CASSQGQANRGYTF.

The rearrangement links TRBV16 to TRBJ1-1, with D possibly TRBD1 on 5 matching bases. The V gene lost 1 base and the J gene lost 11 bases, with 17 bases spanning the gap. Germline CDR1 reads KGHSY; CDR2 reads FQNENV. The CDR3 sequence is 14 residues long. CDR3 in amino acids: CASSQFKGPVGAFF. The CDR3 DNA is TGTGCCAGCAGCCAATTTAAGGGACCCGTTGGGGCTTTCTTT.

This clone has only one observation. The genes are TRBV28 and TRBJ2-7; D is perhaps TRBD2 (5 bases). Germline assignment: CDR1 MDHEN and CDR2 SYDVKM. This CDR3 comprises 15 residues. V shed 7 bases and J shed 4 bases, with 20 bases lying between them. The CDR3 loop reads CASISSATSGYEQYF. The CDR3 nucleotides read TGTGCCAGCATCAGTAGCGCGACTTCGGGATACGAGCAGTACTTC.

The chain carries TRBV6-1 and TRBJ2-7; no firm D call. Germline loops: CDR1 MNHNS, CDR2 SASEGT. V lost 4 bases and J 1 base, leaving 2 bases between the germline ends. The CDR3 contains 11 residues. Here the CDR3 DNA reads TGTGCCAGCAGTGGATCCTACGAGCAGTACTTC. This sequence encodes CASSGSYEQYF.

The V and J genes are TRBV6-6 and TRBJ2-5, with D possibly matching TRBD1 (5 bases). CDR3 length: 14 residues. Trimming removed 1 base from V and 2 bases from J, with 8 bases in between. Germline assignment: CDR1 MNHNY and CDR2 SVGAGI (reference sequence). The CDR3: CASSYYDRQETQYF. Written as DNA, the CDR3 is TGTGCCAGCAGTTACTACGACAGACAAGAGACCCAGTACTTC.

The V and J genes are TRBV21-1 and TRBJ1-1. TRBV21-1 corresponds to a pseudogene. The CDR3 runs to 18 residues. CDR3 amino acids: CASSKRGGTDGVNTEAFF. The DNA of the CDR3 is TGTGCCAGCAGCAAAAGAGGAGGGACCGACGGGGTGAACACTGAAGCTTTCTTT.

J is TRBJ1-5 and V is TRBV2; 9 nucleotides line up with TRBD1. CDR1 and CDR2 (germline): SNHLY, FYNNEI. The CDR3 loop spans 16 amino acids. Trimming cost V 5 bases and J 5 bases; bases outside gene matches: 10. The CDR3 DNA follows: TGTGCCAGCAGTAAAAGGGCGGGACAGGGCTATCAGCCCCAGCATTTT. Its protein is CASSKRAGQGYQPQHF.

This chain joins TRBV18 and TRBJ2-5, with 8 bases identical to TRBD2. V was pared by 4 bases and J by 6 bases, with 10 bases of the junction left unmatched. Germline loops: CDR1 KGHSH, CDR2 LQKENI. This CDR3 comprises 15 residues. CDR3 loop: CASSQDSGASKTQYF. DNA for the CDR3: TGTGCCAGCTCACAAGATAGCGGGGCAAGTAAGACCCAGTACTTC.

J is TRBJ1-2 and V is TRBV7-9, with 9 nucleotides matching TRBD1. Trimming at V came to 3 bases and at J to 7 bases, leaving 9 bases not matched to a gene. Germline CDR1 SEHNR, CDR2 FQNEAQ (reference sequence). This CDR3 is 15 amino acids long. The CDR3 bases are TGTGCCAGCAGCTTGTCGGGAGGGACAGGGAGTGGCTACACCTTC. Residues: CASSLSGGTGSGYTF.

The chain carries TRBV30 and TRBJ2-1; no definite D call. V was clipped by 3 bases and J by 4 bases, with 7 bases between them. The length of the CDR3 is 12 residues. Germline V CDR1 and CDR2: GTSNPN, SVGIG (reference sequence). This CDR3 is CAWRPLYNEQFF. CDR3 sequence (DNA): TGTGCCTGGAGACCCTTATACAATGAGCAGTTCTTC.

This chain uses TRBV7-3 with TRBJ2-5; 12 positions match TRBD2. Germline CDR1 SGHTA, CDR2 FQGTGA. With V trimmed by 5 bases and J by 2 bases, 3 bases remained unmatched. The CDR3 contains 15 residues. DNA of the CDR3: TGTGCCAGCAGCACCACTAGCGGGGGGCAAGAGACCCAGTACTTC. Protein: CASSTTSGGQETQYF.

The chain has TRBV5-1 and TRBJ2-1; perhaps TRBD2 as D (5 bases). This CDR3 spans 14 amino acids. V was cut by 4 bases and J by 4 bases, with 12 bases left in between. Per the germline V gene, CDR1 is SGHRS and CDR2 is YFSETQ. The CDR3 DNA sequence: TGCGCCAGCAGCGCCCCCCTAGCTTACAATGAGCAGTTCTTC. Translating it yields CASSAPLAYNEQFF.

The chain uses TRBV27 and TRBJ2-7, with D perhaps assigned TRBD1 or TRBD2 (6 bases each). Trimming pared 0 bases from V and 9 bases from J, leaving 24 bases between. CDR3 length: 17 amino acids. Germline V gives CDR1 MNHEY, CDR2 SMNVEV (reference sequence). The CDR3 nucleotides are TGTGCCAGCAGTTTATCGGCTGTCAGGGGCGGGGAGAGCGGGCAGTACTTC. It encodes CASSLSAVRGGESGQYF.

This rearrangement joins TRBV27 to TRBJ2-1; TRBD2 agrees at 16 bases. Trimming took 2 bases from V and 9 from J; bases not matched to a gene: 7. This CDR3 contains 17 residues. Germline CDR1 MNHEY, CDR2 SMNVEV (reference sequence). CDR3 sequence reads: CASSLKGTSGGVFEQFF. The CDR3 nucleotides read TGTGCCAGCAGTTTAAAGGGGACTAGCGGGGGGGTCTTTGAGCAGTTCTTC.